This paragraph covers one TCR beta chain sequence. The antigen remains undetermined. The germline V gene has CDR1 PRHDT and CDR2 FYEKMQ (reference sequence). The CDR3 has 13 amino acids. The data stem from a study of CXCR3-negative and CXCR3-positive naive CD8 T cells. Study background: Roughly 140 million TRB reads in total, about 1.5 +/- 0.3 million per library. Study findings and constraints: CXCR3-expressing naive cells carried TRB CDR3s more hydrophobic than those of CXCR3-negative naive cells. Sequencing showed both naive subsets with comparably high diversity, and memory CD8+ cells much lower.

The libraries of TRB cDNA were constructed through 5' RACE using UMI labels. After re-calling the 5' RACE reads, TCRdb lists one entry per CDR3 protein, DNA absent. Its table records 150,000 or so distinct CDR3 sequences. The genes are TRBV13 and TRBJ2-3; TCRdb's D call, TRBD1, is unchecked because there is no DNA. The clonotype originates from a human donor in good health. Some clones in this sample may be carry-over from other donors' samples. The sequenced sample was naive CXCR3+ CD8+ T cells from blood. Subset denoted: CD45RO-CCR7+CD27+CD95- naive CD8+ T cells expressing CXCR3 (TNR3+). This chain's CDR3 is CASSLGDVHTQYF.